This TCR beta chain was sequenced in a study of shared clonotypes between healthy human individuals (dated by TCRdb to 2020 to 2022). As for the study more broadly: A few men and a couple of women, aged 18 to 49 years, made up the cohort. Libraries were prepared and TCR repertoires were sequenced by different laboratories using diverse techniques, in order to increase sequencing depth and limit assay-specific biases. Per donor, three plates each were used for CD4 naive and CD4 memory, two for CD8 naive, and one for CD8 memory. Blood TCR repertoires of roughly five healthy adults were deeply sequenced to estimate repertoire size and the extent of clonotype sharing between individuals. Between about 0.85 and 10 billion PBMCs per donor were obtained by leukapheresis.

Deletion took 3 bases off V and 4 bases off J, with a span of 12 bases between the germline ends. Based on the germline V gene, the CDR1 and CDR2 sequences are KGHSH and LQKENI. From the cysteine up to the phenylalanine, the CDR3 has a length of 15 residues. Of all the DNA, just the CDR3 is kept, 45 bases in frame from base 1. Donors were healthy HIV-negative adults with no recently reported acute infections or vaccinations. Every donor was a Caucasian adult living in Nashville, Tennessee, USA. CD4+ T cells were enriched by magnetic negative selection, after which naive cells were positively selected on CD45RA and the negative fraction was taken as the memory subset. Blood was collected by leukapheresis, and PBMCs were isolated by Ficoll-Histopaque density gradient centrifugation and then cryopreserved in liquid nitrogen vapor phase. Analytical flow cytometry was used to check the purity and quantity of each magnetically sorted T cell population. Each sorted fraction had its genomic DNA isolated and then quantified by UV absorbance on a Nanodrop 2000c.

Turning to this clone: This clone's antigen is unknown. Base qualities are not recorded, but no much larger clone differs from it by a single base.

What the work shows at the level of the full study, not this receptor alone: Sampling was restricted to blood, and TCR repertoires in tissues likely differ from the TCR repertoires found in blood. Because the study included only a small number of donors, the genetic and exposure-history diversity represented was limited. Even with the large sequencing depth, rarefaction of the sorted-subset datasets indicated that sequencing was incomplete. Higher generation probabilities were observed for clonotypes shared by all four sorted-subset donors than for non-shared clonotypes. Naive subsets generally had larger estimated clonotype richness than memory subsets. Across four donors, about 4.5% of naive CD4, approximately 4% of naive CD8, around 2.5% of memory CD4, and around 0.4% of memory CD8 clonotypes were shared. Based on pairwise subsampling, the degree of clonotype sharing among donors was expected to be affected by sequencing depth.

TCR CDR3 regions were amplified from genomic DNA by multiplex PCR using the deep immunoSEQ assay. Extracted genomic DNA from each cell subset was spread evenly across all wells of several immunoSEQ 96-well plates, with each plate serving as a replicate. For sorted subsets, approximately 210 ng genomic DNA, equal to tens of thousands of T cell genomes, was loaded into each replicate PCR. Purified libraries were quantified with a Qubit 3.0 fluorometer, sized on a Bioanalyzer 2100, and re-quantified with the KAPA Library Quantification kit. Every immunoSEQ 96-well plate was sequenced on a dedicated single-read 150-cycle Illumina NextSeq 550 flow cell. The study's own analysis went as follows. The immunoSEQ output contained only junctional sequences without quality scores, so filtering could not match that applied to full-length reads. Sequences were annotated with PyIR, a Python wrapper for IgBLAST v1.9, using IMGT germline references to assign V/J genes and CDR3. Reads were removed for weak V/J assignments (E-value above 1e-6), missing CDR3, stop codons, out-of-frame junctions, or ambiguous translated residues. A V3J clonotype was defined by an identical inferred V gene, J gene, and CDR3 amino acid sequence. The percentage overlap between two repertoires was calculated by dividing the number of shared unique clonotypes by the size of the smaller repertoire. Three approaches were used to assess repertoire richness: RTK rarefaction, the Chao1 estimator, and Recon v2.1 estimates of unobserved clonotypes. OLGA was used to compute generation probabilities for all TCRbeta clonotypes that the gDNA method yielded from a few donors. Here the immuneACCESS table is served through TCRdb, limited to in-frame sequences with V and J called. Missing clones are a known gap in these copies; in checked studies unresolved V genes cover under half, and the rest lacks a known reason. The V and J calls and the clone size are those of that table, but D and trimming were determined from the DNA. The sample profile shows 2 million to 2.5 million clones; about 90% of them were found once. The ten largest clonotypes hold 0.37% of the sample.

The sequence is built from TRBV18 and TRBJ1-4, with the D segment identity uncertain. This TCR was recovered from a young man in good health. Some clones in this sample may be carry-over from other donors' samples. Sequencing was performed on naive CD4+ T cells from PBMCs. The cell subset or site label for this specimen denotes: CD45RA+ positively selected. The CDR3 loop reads CASSPSFNSNEKLFF. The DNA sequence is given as TGTGCCAGCTCACCGTCCTTTAATAGTAATGAAAAACTGTTTTTT.